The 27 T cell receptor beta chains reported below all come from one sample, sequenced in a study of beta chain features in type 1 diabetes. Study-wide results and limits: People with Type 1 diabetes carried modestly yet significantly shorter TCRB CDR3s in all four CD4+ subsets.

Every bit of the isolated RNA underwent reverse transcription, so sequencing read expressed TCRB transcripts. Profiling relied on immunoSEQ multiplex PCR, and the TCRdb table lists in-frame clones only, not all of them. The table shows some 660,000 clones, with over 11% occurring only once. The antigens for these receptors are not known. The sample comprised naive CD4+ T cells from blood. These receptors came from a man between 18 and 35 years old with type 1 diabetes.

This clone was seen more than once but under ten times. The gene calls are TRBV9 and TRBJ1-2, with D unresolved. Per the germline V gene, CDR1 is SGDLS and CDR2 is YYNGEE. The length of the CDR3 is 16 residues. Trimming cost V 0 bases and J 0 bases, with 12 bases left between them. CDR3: CASSVATGRSNYGYTF. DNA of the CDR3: TGTGCCAGCAGCGTAGCTACGGGCCGATCTAACTATGGCTACACCTTC.

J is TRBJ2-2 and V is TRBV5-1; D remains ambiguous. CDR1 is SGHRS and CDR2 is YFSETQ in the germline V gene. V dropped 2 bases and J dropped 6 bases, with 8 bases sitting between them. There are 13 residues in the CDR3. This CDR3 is CASSFKLSGELFF. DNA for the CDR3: TGCGCCAGCAGCTTTAAACTATCCGGGGAGCTGTTTTTT.

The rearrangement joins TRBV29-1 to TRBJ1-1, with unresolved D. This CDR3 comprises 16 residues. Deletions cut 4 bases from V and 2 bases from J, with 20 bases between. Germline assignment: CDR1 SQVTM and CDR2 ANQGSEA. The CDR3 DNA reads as TGCAGCGTTGTCGGGCAGATCTCTAAGGGAAACACTGAAGCTTTCTTT. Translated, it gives CSVVGQISKGNTEAFF.

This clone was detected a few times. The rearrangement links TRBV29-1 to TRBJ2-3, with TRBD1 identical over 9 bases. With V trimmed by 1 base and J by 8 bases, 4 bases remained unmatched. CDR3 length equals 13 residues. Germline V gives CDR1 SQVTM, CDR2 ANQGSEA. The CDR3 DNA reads TGCAGCGTTGAAGGACAGGGGGTTGGTACGCAGTATTTT. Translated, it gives CSVEGQGVGTQYF.

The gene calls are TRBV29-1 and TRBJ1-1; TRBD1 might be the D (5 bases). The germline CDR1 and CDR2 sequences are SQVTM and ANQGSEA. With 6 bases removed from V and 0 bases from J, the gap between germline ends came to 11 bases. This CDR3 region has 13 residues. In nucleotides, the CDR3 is TGCAGCGTGGGGACGGGCATGAACACTGAAGCTTTCTTT. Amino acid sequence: CSVGTGMNTEAFF.

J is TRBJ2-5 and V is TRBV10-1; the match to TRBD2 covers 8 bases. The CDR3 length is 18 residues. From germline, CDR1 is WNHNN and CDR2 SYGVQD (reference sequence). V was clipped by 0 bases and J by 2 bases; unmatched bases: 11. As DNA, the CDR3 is TGCGCCAGCAGTGAGTCACCCACCTTGGGACTAGGACAAGAGACCCAGTACTTC. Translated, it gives CASSESPTLGLGQETQYF.

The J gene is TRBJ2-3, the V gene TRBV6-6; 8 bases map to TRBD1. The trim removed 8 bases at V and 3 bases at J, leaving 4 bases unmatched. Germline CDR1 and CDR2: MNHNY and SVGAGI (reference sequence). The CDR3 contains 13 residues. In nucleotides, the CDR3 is TGTGCCAGCGGACAGGGCTGGACAGATACGCAGTATTTT. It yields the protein CASGQGWTDTQYF.

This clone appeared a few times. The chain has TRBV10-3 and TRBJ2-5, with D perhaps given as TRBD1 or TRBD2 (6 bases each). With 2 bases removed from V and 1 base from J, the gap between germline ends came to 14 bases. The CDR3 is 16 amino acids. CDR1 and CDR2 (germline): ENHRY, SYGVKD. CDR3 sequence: CAISEQRGLGQETQYF. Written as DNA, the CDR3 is TGTGCCATCAGTGAGCAACGGGGGCTAGGCCAAGAGACCCAGTACTTC.

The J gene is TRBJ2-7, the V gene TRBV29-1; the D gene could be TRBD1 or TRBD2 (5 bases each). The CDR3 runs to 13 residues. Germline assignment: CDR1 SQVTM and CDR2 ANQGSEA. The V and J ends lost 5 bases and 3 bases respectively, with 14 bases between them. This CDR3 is CSVTGTALYEQYF. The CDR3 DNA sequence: TGCAGCGTTACCGGGACCGCGCTCTACGAGCAGTACTTC.

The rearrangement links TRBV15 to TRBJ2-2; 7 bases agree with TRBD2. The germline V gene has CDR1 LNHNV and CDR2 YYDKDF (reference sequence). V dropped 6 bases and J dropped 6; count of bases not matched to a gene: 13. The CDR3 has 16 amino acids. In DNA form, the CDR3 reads TGTGCCACCAGGACCCGAGTGGCGGGAGCCGCCGGGGAGCTGTTTTTT. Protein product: CATRTRVAGAAGELFF.

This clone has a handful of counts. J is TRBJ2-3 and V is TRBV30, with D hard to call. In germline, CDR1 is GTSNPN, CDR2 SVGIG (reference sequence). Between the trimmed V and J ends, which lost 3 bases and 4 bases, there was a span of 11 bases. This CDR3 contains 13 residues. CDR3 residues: CAWRLTSADTQYF. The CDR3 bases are TGTGCCTGGAGGTTAACCTCCGCAGATACGCAGTATTTT.

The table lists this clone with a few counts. The CDR3 bases are TGTGCCAGCAGTGAAGGAGCAGGGGATGAAGCTTTCTTT. Translation gives CASSEGAGDEAFF. The chain couples TRBV2 to TRBJ1-1; tentative D call: TRBD1 (6 bases). V shed 1 base and J shed 7 bases, with 10 bases lying between them. This CDR3 region has 13 residues. The V gene's germline CDR1 is SNHLY and CDR2 FYNNEI.

The CDR3 spells CASSQPTSGRGTDTQYF. The DNA for the CDR3 is TGCGCCAGCAGCCAACCGACTAGCGGGAGAGGGACAGATACGCAGTATTTT. The chain combines TRBV4-1 with TRBJ2-3, with 12 bases that match TRBD2. CDR3 length equals 17 residues. The junction had 6 bases not matched to a gene; V was cut back by 2 bases and J by 3 bases. Germline V gene data show CDR1 as MGHRA and CDR2 as YSYEKL.

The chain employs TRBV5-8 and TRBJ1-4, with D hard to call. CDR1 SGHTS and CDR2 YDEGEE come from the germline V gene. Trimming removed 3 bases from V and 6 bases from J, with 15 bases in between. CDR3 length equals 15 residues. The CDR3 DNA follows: TGTGCCAGCAGCTCCCGTAGTGCCGAGGATGAAAAACTGTTTTTT. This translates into CASSSRSAEDEKLFF.

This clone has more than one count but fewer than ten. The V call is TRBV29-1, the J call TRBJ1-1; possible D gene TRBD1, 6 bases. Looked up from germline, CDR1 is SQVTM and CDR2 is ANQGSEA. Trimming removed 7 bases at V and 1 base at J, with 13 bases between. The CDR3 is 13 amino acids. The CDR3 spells CSASGQTNTEAFF. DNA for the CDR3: TGCAGCGCCAGCGGACAGACGAACACTGAAGCTTTCTTT.

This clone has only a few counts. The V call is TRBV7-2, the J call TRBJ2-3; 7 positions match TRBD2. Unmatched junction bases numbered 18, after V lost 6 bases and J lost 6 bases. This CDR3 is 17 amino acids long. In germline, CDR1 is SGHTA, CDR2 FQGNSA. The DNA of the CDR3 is TGTGCCAGCAGTCTCCGGGGCGGGGGTCTCGGCCGGGATACGCAGTATTTT. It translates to CASSLRGGGLGRDTQYF. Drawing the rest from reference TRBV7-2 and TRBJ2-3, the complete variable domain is GAGVSQSPSNKVTEKGKDVELRCDPISGHTALYWYRQSLGQGLEFLIYFQGNSAPDKSGLPSDRFSAERTGGSVSTLTIQRTQQEDSAVYLCASSLRGGGLGRDTQYFGPGTRLTVL.

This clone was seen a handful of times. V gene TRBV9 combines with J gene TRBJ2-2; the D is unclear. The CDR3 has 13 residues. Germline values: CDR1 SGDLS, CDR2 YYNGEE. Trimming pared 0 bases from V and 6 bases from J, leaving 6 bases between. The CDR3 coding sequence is TGTGCCAGCAGCGTAGTAAAGTCCGGGGAGCTGTTTTTT. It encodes CASSVVKSGELFF.

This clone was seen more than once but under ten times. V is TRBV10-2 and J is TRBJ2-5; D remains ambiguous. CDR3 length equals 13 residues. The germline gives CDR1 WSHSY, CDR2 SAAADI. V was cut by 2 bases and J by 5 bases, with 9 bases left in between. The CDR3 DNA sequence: TGCGCCAGCAGTGAGGCCGGTGGGGAGACCCAGTACTTC. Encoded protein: CASSEAGGETQYF.

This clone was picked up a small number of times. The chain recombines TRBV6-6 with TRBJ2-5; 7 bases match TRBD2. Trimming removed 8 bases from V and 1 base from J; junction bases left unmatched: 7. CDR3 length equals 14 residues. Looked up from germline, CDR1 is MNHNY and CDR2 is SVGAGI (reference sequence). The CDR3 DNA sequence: TGTGCCAGCGCCGGAGCGGGGACCCAAGAGACCCAGTACTTC. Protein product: CASAGAGTQETQYF.

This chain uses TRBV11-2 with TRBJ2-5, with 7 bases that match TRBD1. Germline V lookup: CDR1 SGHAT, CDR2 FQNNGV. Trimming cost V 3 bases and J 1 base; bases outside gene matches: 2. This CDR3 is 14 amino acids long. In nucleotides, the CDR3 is TGTGCCAGCAGCTTTCGGGACAGCCAAGAGACCCAGTACTTC. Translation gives CASSFRDSQETQYF.

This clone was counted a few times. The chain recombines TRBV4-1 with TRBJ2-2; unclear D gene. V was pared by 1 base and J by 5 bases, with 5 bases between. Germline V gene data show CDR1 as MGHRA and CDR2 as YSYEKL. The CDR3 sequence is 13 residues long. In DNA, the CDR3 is TGCGCCAGCAGCCAAGTCAGGACCGGGGAGCTGTTTTTT. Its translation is CASSQVRTGELFF.

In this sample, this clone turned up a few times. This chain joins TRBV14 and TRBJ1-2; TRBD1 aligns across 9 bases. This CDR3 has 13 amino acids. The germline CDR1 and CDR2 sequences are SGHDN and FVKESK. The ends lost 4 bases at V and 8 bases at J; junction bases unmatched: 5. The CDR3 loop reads CASSPRTGEGYTF. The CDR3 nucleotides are TGTGCCAGCAGCCCCCGGACAGGGGAAGGCTACACCTTC.

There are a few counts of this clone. CDR3 bases: TGCGCCAGCAGCTCGTCTAGGACTAGCGGACAAGAGACCCAGTACTTC. It specifies CASSSSRTSGQETQYF. The rearrangement joins TRBV5-1 to TRBJ2-5; 10 bases line up with TRBD2. Trimming cost V 3 bases and J 2 bases; bases outside gene matches: 7. The CDR3 consists of 16 residues. Looked up from germline, CDR1 is SGHRS and CDR2 is YFSETQ.

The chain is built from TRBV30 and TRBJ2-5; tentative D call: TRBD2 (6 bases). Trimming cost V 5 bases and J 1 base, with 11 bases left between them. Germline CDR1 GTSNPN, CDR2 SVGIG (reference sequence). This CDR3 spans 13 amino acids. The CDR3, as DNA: TGTGCCTGGTCGGCGGGGACCCAAGAGACCCAGTACTTC. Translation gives CAWSAGTQETQYF. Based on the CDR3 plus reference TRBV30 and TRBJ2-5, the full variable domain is SQTIHQWPATLVQPVGSPLSLECTVEGTSNPNLYWYRQAAGRGLQLLFYSVGIGQISSEVPQNLSASRPQDRQFILSSKKLLLSDSGFYLCAWSAGTQETQYFGPGTRLLVL.

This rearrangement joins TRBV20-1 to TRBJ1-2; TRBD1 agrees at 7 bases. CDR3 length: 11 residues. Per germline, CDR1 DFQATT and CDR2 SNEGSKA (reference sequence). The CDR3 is CRIQGCHGYTF. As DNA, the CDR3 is TGCAGGATACAGGGGTGTCATGGCTACACCTTC.

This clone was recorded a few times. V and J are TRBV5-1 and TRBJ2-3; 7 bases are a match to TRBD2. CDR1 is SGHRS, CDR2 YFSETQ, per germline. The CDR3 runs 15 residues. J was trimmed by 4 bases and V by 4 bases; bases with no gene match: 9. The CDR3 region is CASSPTSNYADTQYF. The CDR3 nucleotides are TGCGCCAGCAGCCCGACTAGCAATTACGCAGATACGCAGTATTTT. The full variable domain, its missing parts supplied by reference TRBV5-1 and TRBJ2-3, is KAGVTQTPRYLIKTRGQQVTLSCSPISGHRSVSWYQQTPGQGLQFLFEYFSETQRNKGNFPGRFSGRQFSNSRSEMNVSTLELGDSALYLCASSPTSNYADTQYFGPGTRLTVL.

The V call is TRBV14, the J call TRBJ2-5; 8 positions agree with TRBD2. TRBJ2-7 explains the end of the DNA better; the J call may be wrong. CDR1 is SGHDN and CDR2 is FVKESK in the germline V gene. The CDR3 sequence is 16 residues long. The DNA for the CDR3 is TGTGCCAGCAGCCAAGGCCTAGCGGGTAGCTCCTACGAGCAGTACTTC. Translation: CASSQGLAGSSYEQYF.